This T cell receptor beta chain was captured in a study of shared clonotypes between healthy human individuals. V lost 4 bases and J lost 5; bases outside the gene matches: 8. The CDR3 runs to 17 residues. CDR1 KGHSH and CDR2 LQKENI come from the germline V gene. Deep-level assay runs were performed. Replicate sorted-subset PCRs were loaded with 150 to 200 ng DNA, about 30,000 T cell genomes. Using immunoSEQ multiplex PCR, the repertoire was profiled, and TCRdb retains in-frame clones only, with some absent. The profile shows approximately 2.4 million clones, under 97% of them singletons. On this clone: Its specificity is not known.

Whole-study results and caveats: Clonotype sharing among the donors was expected to vary with sequencing depth.

The receptor comes from a man between 18 and 35 years old in good health. The chain links TRBV18 to TRBJ2-4, with 13 bases identical to TRBD2. What was sequenced was naive CD4+ T cells sorted from blood. Subset meaning: CD45RA+ positively selected. CDR3 DNA sequence: TGTGCCAGCTCACGGGTCGGACTAGCGGGGGACCAAAACATTCAGTACTTC. Translating gives CASSRVGLAGDQNIQYF.